This T cell receptor (beta chain) was captured in a study of T cells in Graves' hyperthyroidism and ophthalmopathy. General observations from the study: For ophthalmopathy, model prediction preceded onset by a median 6.5 months. Ophthalmopathy was told apart from stable hyperthyroidism by a 13 V-J model.

RNA transcripts provided the source from which TCR beta CDR3 regions were amplified. The primer set for the first-round RT-PCR of the TCR CDR3 was HTBI. TCRdb re-analysed the multiplex PCR reads in MiXCR, keeping a single row per CDR3 protein. The repertoire holds approximately 430,000 distinct CDR3 sequences, with around 14% as singletons. This clonotype appeared many times. What it binds is unknown. The patients, who ranged from 18 to 65 in age, presented with newly diagnosed hyperthyroidism lasting under 2 months. The sequencing input was blood. The TCR was taken from a woman between 18 and 29 years old with Graves' hyperthyroidism.

DNA for the CDR3: TGTGCCAGCAGTTTTTTGTTGGGCGCCGGGGGCTATGGCTACACCTTC. It is translated as CASSFLLGAGGYGYTF. The genes are TRBV12-3 or TRBV12-4 and TRBJ1-2, with D possibly being TRBD1 (5 bases). The CDR3 length is 16 residues. Trimming took off 3 bases at V and 4 bases at J, with 18 bases between the two ends.